Each of the 32 T cell receptor beta chains below was sequenced from the same sample in a study of CD8 T cells in ankylosing spondylitis. TCRdb passed the 5' RACE reads through MiXCR, listing each CDR3 protein once. The sample contains hundreds of thousands of distinct CDR3 sequences, less than 25% of which appear only once. Sequenced sample: blood, either unsorted or a sorted T cell fraction (not recorded which). The source of these receptors is a female donor with ankylosing spondylitis or in good health (not recorded which).

This chain uses TRBV10-3 with TRBJ2-1; D unresolved. V gave up 8 bases and J gave up 0 bases, with 11 bases separating them. Germline CDR1 is ENHRY and CDR2 is SYGVKD. The CDR3 sequence is 14 residues long. The chain's CDR3 is CAISPSSSYNEQFF. CDR3 nucleotides: TGTGCCATCTCGCCCTCGAGCTCCTACAATGAGCAGTTCTTC.

Many counts were recorded for this clonotype. The chain is built from TRBV20-1 and TRBJ2-1, with 10 nucleotides matching TRBD2. CDR1 DFQATT and CDR2 SNEGSKA come from the germline V gene (reference sequence). J lost 10 bases, V lost 6 bases, and 12 bases had no gene match. The CDR3 is made up of 14 amino acids. The CDR3 reads CSAPAGGPLQEQFF. CDR3 DNA: TGCAGTGCCCCAGCGGGAGGGCCCCTCCAGGAGCAGTTCTTC.

The chain combines TRBV6-2 or TRBV6-3 with TRBJ2-3; unclear D gene. Between the trimmed V and J ends, which lost 4 bases and 2 bases, there was a span of 7 bases. The CDR3 totals 13 residues. CDR1 MNHEY and CDR2 SVGEGT come from the germline V gene. This chain's CDR3 is CASSSFYTDTQYF. CDR3 DNA: TGTGCCAGCAGTTCGTTCTACACAGATACGCAGTATTTT.

The V gene is TRBV7-2, the J gene TRBJ2-1, with TRBD2 identical over 8 bases. After removal of 4 bases from V and 6 bases from J, the junction contained 8 bases not matched to a gene. The CDR3 has 15 amino acids. Germline values: CDR1 SGHTA, CDR2 FQGNSA. In nucleotides, the CDR3 is TGTGCCAGCAGCTGGGACGGGAGGGCCTCCAATGAGCAGTTCTTC. Translation: CASSWDGRASNEQFF.

This chain uses TRBV12-3 or TRBV12-4 with TRBJ1-4, with no clear D. V lost 1 base and J 8 bases, leaving 14 bases between the germline ends. CDR3 length equals 15 residues. The CDR3 nucleotides read TGTGCCAGCAGTTTAGGTATAGGGTCGGGAGAAAAACTGTTTTTT. This codes for CASSLGIGSGEKLFF.

This clonotype turned up a few times. The chain joins TRBV7-8 to TRBJ2-1, with 7 positions matching TRBD1. Germline lookup yields CDR1 SGHVS and CDR2 FQNEAQ. This CDR3 contains 17 residues. After removal of 4 bases from V and 8 bases from J, the junction contained 17 bases not matched to a gene. The CDR3 coding sequence is TGTGCCAGCAGCTCAAGGGAATCTAGGGGGCCTGGCGATGAGCAGTTCTTC. The encoded protein is CASSSRESRGPGDEQFF.

This clonotype was recorded many times. This sequence joins TRBV20-1 and TRBJ2-1; 7 bases are shared with TRBD2. J lost 10 bases, V lost 4 bases, and 10 bases had no gene match. Germline CDR1 reads DFQATT; CDR2 reads SNEGSKA (reference sequence). The CDR3 length is 13 residues. CDR3 sequence reads: CSATKDLAGEQFF. CDR3 coding DNA: TGCAGTGCTACGAAGGATTTAGCGGGCGAGCAGTTCTTC.

This clonotype has a handful of counts. The chain recombines TRBV28 with TRBJ2-5, with TRBD1 matching over 7 bases. V gave up 5 bases and J gave up 0 bases; unmatched junction bases: 6. Germline V gene sequence: CDR1 MDHEN, CDR2 SYDVKM. CDR3 length: 15 residues. This chain's CDR3 is CASSLGTAYQETQYF. For the CDR3, the DNA is TGTGCCAGCAGTCTCGGGACAGCGTACCAAGAGACCCAGTACTTC.

This clonotype was detected a few times. This chain uses TRBV10-3 with TRBJ2-7; 9 nucleotides align to TRBD2. Germline lookup yields CDR1 ENHRY and CDR2 SYGVKD. The CDR3 totals 14 residues. J gave up 7 bases and V 3 bases, and 7 bases lay outside the gene matches. In DNA form, the CDR3 reads TGTGCCATCAGTGAAGGCGGGAGGGCCAGGGAGCAGTACTTC. As protein: CAISEGGRAREQYF.

This chain connects TRBV6-6 to TRBJ2-3, with D uncertain. Trimming left V 7 bases short and J 6 bases short, with 11 bases between. Germline V CDR1 and CDR2: MNHNY, SVGAGI (reference sequence). This CDR3 has 12 amino acids. Written as DNA, the CDR3 is TGTGCCAGCAACCTTAATAGGGATACGCAGTATTTT. It encodes CASNLNRDTQYF.

This clonotype turned up a few times. This chain uses TRBV24-1 with TRBJ2-1; 7 positions match TRBD2. The CDR3 extends over 14 amino acids. CDR1 and CDR2 from the germline V gene are KGHDR and SFDVKD. J was trimmed by 9 bases and V by 4 bases; bases with no gene match: 8. CDR3 nucleotide sequence: TGTGCCACCAGTGACCCGGGGACTACACGTGAGCAGTTCTTC. Protein: CATSDPGTTREQFF.

This clonotype was detected only a few times. The chain employs TRBV14 and TRBJ2-1; D may be TRBD1 (6 bases). CDR3 length: 14 residues. Trimming took off 3 bases at V and 4 bases at J, with 10 bases between the two ends. Germline CDR1 SGHDN, CDR2 FVKESK. The DNA for the CDR3 is TGTGCCAGCAGCCAGCAGGACAGTTACAATGAGCAGTTCTTC. It yields the protein CASSQQDSYNEQFF.

The count of this clonotype is one. V is TRBV7-9 and J is TRBJ2-1; D is possibly TRBD1 (6 bases). The germline gives CDR1 SEHNR, CDR2 FQNEAQ (reference sequence). The CDR3 has 14 residues. The V and J ends lost 7 bases and 8 bases respectively, with 18 bases between them. CDR3 sequence: CASTIGQGFDEQFF. CDR3 sequence (DNA): TGTGCCAGCACCATAGGGCAGGGGTTCGATGAGCAGTTCTTC.

CDR3 nucleotides: TGCAGTGCTCGTCCCAGGGGTTGGGAGACTGAAGCTTTCTTT. This codes for CSARPRGWETEAFF. V gene TRBV20-1 combines with J gene TRBJ1-1; weak D call: TRBD1 (6 bases). CDR3 length equals 14 residues. Germline values: CDR1 DFQATT, CDR2 SNEGSKA (reference sequence). Trimming cost V 5 bases and J 5 bases, with 18 bases left between them.

The table lists this clonotype with a few counts. This chain connects TRBV12-3 or TRBV12-4 to TRBJ2-2; D unresolved. Trimming cost V 6 bases and J 6 bases, with 11 bases left between them. The CDR3 runs to 13 residues. The DNA of the CDR3 is TGTGCCAGCAGCCCCGATTTAGCCGGGGAGCTGTTTTTT. It codes for CASSPDLAGELFF.

The table lists this clonotype with a few counts. This chain connects TRBV9 to TRBJ2-1, with D perhaps being TRBD1 or TRBD2 (5 bases each). V gave up 0 bases and J gave up 6 bases, with 19 bases separating them. Germline V gives CDR1 SGDLS, CDR2 YYNGEE. The CDR3 contains 17 residues. The chain's CDR3 is CASSVAGRGLQGNEQFF. The CDR3 DNA follows: TGTGCCAGCAGCGTAGCGGGACGAGGACTGCAAGGCAATGAGCAGTTCTTC.

Ten or more counts support this clonotype. The rearrangement links TRBV4-3 to TRBJ2-2; the match to TRBD2 covers 11 bases. V lost 1 base to trimming and J lost 4 bases; unmatched junction nucleotides: 2. Germline V CDR1 and CDR2: LGHNA, YSLEER. This CDR3 is 16 amino acids long. Written as DNA, the CDR3 is TGCGCCAGCAGCCAAGTAGCGGGAGGGAGCACCGGGGAGCTGTTTTTT. This sequence encodes CASSQVAGGSTGELFF.

This rearrangement joins TRBV6-6 to TRBJ2-7; maybe TRBD1 (5 bases). This CDR3 spans 12 amino acids. The germline V gene has CDR1 MNHNY and CDR2 SVGAGI (reference sequence). Trimming pared 8 bases from V and 2 bases from J, leaving 10 bases between. CDR3 protein: CASGQGPYEQYF. As DNA, the CDR3 is TGTGCCAGCGGCCAGGGCCCCTACGAGCAGTACTTC.

This chain uses TRBV30 with TRBJ1-3; D is unclear. The germline V gene has CDR1 GTSNPN and CDR2 SVGIG (reference sequence). Trimming stripped 4 bases from V and 0 bases from J, with 10 bases between. CDR3 length: 14 residues. CDR3 DNA sequence: TGTGCCTGGAAGGATTTCAGCTCTGGAAACACCATATATTTT. Its translation: CAWKDFSSGNTIYF. Variable domain in full (rest from reference TRBV30 and TRBJ1-3): SQTIHQWPATLVQPVGSPLSLECTVEGTSNPNLYWYRQAAGRGLQLLFYSVGIGQISSEVPQNLSASRPQDRQFILSSKKLLLSDSGFYLCAWKDFSSGNTIYFGEGSWLTVV.

This rearrangement joins TRBV21-1 to TRBJ2-7; the D segment call TRBD1 is taken from the table without a DNA check. TRBV21-1 is assigned pseudogene status. This CDR3 has 18 residues. As DNA, the CDR3 is TGTGCCAGCAGCAAAGTGCTAACCCGGGACAGGGAGTCCTACGAGCAGTACTTC. It translates to CASSKVLTRDRESYEQYF.

This clonotype was detected a few times. The gene calls are TRBV6-2 or TRBV6-3 and TRBJ2-1, with TRBD2 identical over 14 bases. The CDR3 has 16 residues. The ends lost 5 bases at V and 2 bases at J; junction bases unmatched: 2. CDR1 is MNHEY and CDR2 is SVGEGT in the germline V gene. The CDR3 spells CASSTGLAGAYNEQFF. The DNA of the CDR3 is TGTGCCAGCAGTACGGGACTAGCGGGAGCCTACAATGAGCAGTTCTTC.

In its sample, this clonotype was seen a few times. The chain is built from TRBV7-2 and TRBJ2-5, with D perhaps matching TRBD1 (6 bases). The CDR3 has 15 amino acids. With 5 bases removed from V and 5 bases from J, the gap between germline ends came to 18 bases. The germline CDR1 and CDR2 sequences are SGHTA and FQGNSA. The CDR3 DNA reads TGTGCCAGCAGCCCAAATCCCATTGGGGGCGAGACCCAGTACTTC. Translation: CASSPNPIGGETQYF.

This clonotype was observed a handful of times. The chain carries TRBV27 and TRBJ1-1, with D unclear. CDR3 length equals 11 residues. Trimming stripped 7 bases from V and 3 bases from J, with 6 bases between. The germline V gene has CDR1 MNHEY and CDR2 SMNVEV (reference sequence). The CDR3 reads CASTGYTEAFF. DNA for the CDR3: TGTGCCAGCACGGGGTACACTGAAGCTTTCTTT.

This chain links TRBV5-1 with TRBJ2-5, with TRBD2 identical over 8 bases. V was clipped by 0 bases and J by 6 bases; unmatched bases: 4. The CDR3 consists of 14 residues. Germline V CDR1 and CDR2: SGHRS, YFSETQ. CDR3 in DNA: TGCGCCAGCAGCTTGGTCAGCGGGAGCCAGACCCAGTACTTC. This gives the protein CASSLVSGSQTQYF.

This clonotype was observed a few times. CDR3: CASRQDLNTGELFF. Written as DNA, the CDR3 is TGTGCCAGCCGACAGGACCTGAACACCGGGGAGCTGTTTTTT. The rearrangement uses TRBV2 and TRBJ2-2; D is perhaps TRBD1 (6 bases). This CDR3 region has 14 residues. Trimming stripped 8 bases from V and 1 base from J, with 11 bases between. Per germline, CDR1 SNHLY and CDR2 FYNNEI.

The chain recombines TRBV20-1 with TRBJ2-5; 7 nucleotides line up with TRBD2. Germline V lookup: CDR1 DFQATT, CDR2 SNEGSKA (reference sequence). This CDR3 region has 13 residues. The ends lost 3 bases at V and 7 bases at J; junction bases unmatched: 8. The CDR3 nucleotides are TGCAGTGCTAGGGTCGCGGGAGAAGGGACCCAGTACTTC. Amino acid sequence: CSARVAGEGTQYF.

This clonotype came up many times. The CDR3 here is CSGSLYGDTEAFF. The DNA for the CDR3 is TGCAGCGGGTCACTCTACGGGGACACTGAAGCTTTCTTT. The chain has TRBV29-1 and TRBJ1-1; no clear D. The V end was cut by 7 bases, the J end by 3 bases, with 15 bases between. This CDR3 is 13 amino acids long. The germline V gene has CDR1 SQVTM and CDR2 ANQGSEA.

This clonotype was detected a few times. The chain couples TRBV28 to TRBJ2-1, with TRBD1 matching 11 bases. Germline CDR1 is MDHEN and CDR2 is SYDVKM. The CDR3 has 15 residues. The V segment lost 5 bases and the J segment 10 bases; nucleotides outside the gene matches: 10. DNA for the CDR3: TGTGCCAGCAGTACTCTTCCGGGACAGGGGGGCGAGCAGTTCTTC. Translated, it gives CASSTLPGQGGEQFF.

The chain couples TRBV5-6 to TRBJ2-1; TRBD2 agrees at 9 bases. Germline values: CDR1 SGHDT, CDR2 YYEEEE. This CDR3 contains 14 residues. Trimming took 6 bases from V and 7 from J; bases not matched to a gene: 8. This CDR3 is CASTLGLAENEQFF. DNA of the CDR3: TGTGCCAGCACCCTGGGACTAGCCGAAAATGAGCAGTTCTTC.

V and J are TRBV6-2 or TRBV6-3 and TRBJ2-5, with D perhaps given as TRBD1 or TRBD2 (5 bases each). Trimming removed 0 bases from V and 4 bases from J, with 12 bases in between. CDR3 length: 15 residues. Germline CDR1 is MNHEY and CDR2 is SVGEGT. CDR3: CASSYSGVARETQYF. CDR3 coding DNA: TGTGCCAGCAGTTACTCGGGGGTAGCGAGAGAGACCCAGTACTTC.

This chain uses TRBV5-1 with TRBJ2-5; D is unresolved. V was trimmed by 0 bases and J by 2 bases, leaving 8 bases between them. Germline CDR1 and CDR2: SGHRS and YFSETQ. The CDR3 has 14 residues. As DNA, the CDR3 is TGCGCCAGCAGCTTGGTGGCAACACAAGAGACCCAGTACTTC. This codes for CASSLVATQETQYF.

This clonotype was seen a handful of times. V and J are TRBV29-1 and TRBJ1-1; D gene unclear. The germline V gene has CDR1 SQVTM and CDR2 ANQGSEA. The V gene lost 0 bases and the J gene lost 0 bases, with 5 bases spanning the gap. The CDR3 totals 13 residues. CDR3: CSVEDLVNTEAFF. The DNA of the CDR3 is TGCAGCGTTGAAGATCTAGTGAACACTGAAGCTTTCTTT.